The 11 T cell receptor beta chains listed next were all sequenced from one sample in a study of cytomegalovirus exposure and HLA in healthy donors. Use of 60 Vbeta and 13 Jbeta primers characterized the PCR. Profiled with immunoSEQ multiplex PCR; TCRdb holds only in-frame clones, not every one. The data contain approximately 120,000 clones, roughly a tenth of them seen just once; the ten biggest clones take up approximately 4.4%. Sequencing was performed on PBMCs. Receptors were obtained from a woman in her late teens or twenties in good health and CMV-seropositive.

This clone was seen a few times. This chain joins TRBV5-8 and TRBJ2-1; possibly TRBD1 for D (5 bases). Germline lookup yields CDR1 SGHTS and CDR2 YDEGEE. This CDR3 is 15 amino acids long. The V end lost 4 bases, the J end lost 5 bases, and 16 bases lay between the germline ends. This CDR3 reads CASSPAGHTNNEQFF. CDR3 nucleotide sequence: TGTGCCAGCAGCCCCGCCGGACACACTAACAATGAGCAGTTCTTC.

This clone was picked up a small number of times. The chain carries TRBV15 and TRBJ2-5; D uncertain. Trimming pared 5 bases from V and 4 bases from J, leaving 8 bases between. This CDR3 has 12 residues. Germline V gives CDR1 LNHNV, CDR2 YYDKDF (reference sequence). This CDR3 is CATSQVGETQYF. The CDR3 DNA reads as TGTGCCACCAGCCAGGTGGGAGAGACCCAGTACTTC.

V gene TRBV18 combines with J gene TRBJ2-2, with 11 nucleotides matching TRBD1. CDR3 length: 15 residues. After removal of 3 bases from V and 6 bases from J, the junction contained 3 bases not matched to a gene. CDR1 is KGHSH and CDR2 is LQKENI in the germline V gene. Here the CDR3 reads CASSPDRGRSGELFF. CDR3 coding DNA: TGTGCCAGCTCACCGGACAGGGGGCGCTCCGGGGAGCTGTTTTTT.

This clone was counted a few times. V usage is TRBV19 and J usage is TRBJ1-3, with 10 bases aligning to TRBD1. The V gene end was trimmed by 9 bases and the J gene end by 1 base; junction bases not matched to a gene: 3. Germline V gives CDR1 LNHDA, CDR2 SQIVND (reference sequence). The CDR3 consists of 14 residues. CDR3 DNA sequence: TGTGCCAGCAGGACAGGGGGTTCTGGAAACACCATATATTTT. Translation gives CASRTGGSGNTIYF.

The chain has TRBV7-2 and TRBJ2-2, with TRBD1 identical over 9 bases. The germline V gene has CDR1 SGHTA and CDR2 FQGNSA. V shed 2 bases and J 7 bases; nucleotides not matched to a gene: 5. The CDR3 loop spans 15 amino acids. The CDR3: CASSLRQGVGGELFF. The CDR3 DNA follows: TGTGCCAGCAGCTTACGACAGGGGGTGGGCGGGGAGCTGTTTTTT.

The CDR3 reads CATRGSSTDTQYF. The CDR3 nucleotides read TGTGCCACTCGGGGGTCTAGCACAGATACGCAGTATTTT. The gene calls are TRBV21-1 and TRBJ2-3; the D call in the table, TRBD2, was not verified against the DNA. TRBV21-1 is a listed pseudogene. CDR3 length: 13 residues.

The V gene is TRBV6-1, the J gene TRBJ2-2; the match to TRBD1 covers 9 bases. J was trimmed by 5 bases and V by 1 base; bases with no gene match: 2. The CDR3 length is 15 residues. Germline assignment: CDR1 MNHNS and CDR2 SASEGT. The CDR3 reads CASSEGTGDTGELFF. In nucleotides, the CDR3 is TGTGCCAGCAGTGAAGGGACAGGGGATACCGGGGAGCTGTTTTTT.

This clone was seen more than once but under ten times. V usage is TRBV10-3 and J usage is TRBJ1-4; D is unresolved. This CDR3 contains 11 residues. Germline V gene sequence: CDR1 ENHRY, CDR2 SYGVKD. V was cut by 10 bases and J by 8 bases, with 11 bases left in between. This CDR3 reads CATRAGEKLFF. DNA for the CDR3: TGTGCCACCAGAGCGGGAGAAAAACTGTTTTTT.

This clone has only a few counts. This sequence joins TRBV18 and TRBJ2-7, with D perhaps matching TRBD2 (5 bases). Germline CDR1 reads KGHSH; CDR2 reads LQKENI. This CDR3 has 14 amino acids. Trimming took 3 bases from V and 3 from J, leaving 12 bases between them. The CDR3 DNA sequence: TGTGCCAGCTCACCTGAGGACGGGGACTACGAGCAGTACTTC. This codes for CASSPEDGDYEQYF.

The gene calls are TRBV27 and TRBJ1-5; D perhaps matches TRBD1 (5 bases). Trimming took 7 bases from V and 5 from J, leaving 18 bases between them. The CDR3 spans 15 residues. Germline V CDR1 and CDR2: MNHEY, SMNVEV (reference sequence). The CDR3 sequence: CASNPGQPYYQPQHF. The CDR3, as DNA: TGTGCCAGCAACCCCGGACAACCGTATTATCAGCCCCAGCATTTT.

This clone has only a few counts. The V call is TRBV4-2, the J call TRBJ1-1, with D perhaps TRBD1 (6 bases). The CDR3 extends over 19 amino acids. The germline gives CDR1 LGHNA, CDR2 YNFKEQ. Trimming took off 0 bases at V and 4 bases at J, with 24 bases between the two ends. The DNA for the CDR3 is TGTGCCAGCAGCCAAGAACGTATCAGTCCCACAGGGCAGGCCACTGAAGCTTTCTTT. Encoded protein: CASSQERISPTGQATEAFF.